This TCR beta chain was captured by sequencing in a study of CD8 T cells in Susac syndrome. Study overall: Within the sequenced Susac syndrome patient group, six exhibited active disease and under 10 were in remission. General study results and limits: The CD4+ T cell repertoires in Susac syndrome did not show any clonal expansion.

V lost 0 bases and J lost 1; bases outside the gene matches: 4. This CDR3 is built from 17 residues. Germline V lookup: CDR1 SGHNT, CDR2 YYREEE (reference sequence). Sequencing targeted TCR beta in blood CD8+ and CD4+ T cells. Patients with Susac syndrome met diagnostic criteria that were recently defined for definite or probable disease. A remark on this clonotype: Its antigen is still unknown.

It was with random hexamers that 0.5 to 1 ug RNA was reverse transcribed. TCRdb passed the immunoSEQ multiplex PCR reads through MiXCR, listing each CDR3 protein once. The table shows 210,000 or so distinct CDR3 sequences, with less than 95% occurring only once. The sequencing sample was made of CD4+ T cells from PBMCs. This clonotype was obtained from a human donor with Susac syndrome. The chain links TRBV5-4 to TRBJ2-1, with 10 nucleotides matching TRBD2. The CDR3 DNA reads TGTGCCAGCAGCTTGGCTAGCGGGGGTTCTTCCTACAATGAGCAGTTCTTC. Amino acids: CASSLASGGSSYNEQFF. Combining the CDR3 with reference TRBV5-4 and TRBJ2-1 gives the whole variable domain ETGVTQSPTHLIKTRGQQVTLRCSSQSGHNTVSWYQQALGQGPQFIFQYYREEENGRGNFPPRFSGLQFPNYSSELNVNALELDDSALYLCASSLASGGSSYNEQFFGPGTRLTVL.